The rows below give T cell receptor beta chains drawn from one sample of a study of blood T cell repertoires in COVID-19. Produced via immunoSEQ multiplex PCR; TCRdb's table is partial and in-frame only. The sample consists of 70,000 or so clones, roughly 90% of them appearing once. The specimen was peripheral blood. The receptors derive from a man between 60 and 75 years old with acute or convalescent COVID-19. Both conserved end residues are part of each CDR3. D genes are given only for firm matches. Size tells how often a clone was seen (once, few, many) or the class of an expanded clone, and some rows leave it out.

V gene,clone size,J gene,D gene,CDR3 DNA,CDR3 protein
TRBV19,once,TRBJ2-7,NA,TGTGCCAGTAGTATAGATCGACATAGCTCCTACGAGCAGTACTTC,CASSIDRHSSYEQYF
TRBV5-1,NA,TRBJ2-7,NA,TGCGCCAGCAGCTTACAGGGATCCTACGAGCAGTACTTC,CASSLQGSYEQYF
TRBV29-1,NA,TRBJ1-1,TRBD1,TGCAGCGTAGTGACAGGGGGCAACACTGAAGCTTTCTTT,CSVVTGGNTEAFF
TRBV6-5,NA,TRBJ1-2,TRBD1,TGTGCCAGCAGTACAGGGGGCAATGGCTACACCTTC,CASSTGGNGYTF
TRBV5-1,NA,TRBJ2-7,TRBD2,TGCGCCAGCAGAGAAACTAGCGGGAGTCTGGACGAGCAGTACTTC,CASRETSGSLDEQYF
TRBV28,NA,TRBJ1-6,NA,TGTGCCAGCAGTCCATCGTCAGGGGTCAATTCACCCCTCCACTTT,CASSPSSGVNSPLHF
TRBV2,NA,TRBJ2-5,TRBD1,TGTGCCAGCAGTGGGGACAGGGGGCGAGAGACCCAGTACTTC,CASSGDRGRETQYF
TRBV15,NA,TRBJ1-1,NA,TGTGCCACCAGAGAGAGGGTGAACACTGAAGCTTTCTTT,CATRERVNTEAFF
TRBV5-5,few,TRBJ1-1,NA,TGTGCCAGCAGCTTGCGGGACACTGAAGCTTTCTTT,CASSLRDTEAFF
TRBV3-1/TRBV3-2,few,TRBJ1-4,TRBD1,TGTGCCAGCAGCGGGAGAGACAGGGGAGACGAAAAACTGTTTTTT,CASSGRDRGDEKLFF
TRBV10-3,NA,TRBJ1-6,TRBD1,TGTGCCATCAGTGAGATGGGACAGGGGGAGTCACCCCTCCACTTT,CAISEMGQGESPLHF
TRBV9,few,TRBJ2-2,TRBD2,TGTGCCAGCAGCGTAGAACTAGCGGGAAACACCGGGGAGCTGTTTTTT,CASSVELAGNTGELFF
TRBV28,NA,TRBJ2-7,NA,TGTGCCAGCAGTCCTGGGCCGATAAACTTTTACGAGCAGTACTTC,CASSPGPINFYEQYF
TRBV19,NA,TRBJ1-5,NA,TGTGCCAGTAGTCCAAATAGCAATCAGCCCCAGCATTTT,CASSPNSNQPQHF
TRBV6-6,NA,TRBJ1-3,NA,TGTGCCAGCAGCCTGAAAGCCGGAAACACCATATATTTT,CASSLKAGNTIYF
TRBV28,NA,TRBJ2-7,NA,TGTGCCAGCAGGTCGGGTGGTGCGGGGGAGCAGTACTTC,CASRSGGAGEQYF
TRBV7-9,NA,TRBJ2-2,NA,TGTGCCAGCAGCTTATGGACATCGAACACCGGGGAGCTGTTTTTT,CASSLWTSNTGELFF
TRBV29-1,NA,TRBJ2-7,NA,TGCAGCGTTGACATGGCGGGGGCCTCCTACGAGCAGTACTTC,CSVDMAGASYEQYF
TRBV19,NA,TRBJ2-3,NA,TGTGCCAGCCGGGCAGATACGCAGTATTTT,CASRADTQYF
TRBV5-6,NA,TRBJ1-3,NA,TGTGCCAGCAGCTTGGATAACAACGGGAACACCATATATTTT,CASSLDNNGNTIYF
TRBV5-1,NA,TRBJ2-2,NA,TGCGCCAGCAGCTCCCCAGGGAACGGGGAGCTGTTTTTT,CASSSPGNGELFF
TRBV6-4,NA,TRBJ1-6,NA,TGTGCCAGCAGTGACTCGCAGGGCTATAATTCACCCCTCCACTTT,CASSDSQGYNSPLHF
TRBV9,NA,TRBJ2-1,NA,TGTGCCAGCAGCCCAGCGTTGAGCTCCTACAATGAGCAGTTCTTC,CASSPALSSYNEQFF
TRBV5-4,NA,TRBJ1-2,TRBD1,TGTGCCAGCAGCTTGGCCTTACAGGGGACTGGCTACACCTTC,CASSLALQGTGYTF
TRBV3-1/TRBV3-2,NA,TRBJ2-5,NA,TGTGCCAGCAACCAAGATCAGGAGACCCAGTACTTC,CASNQDQETQYF
TRBV15,NA,TRBJ2-2,NA,TGTGCCACCAGCAAAAAGGGGTCGAACACCGGGGAGCTGTTTTTT,CATSKKGSNTGELFF
TRBV4-1,NA,TRBJ2-1,NA,TGCGCCAGCAGCCAAGCTCATACGGGTGCCGTCGGGGGTAACAATGAGCAGTTCTTC,CASSQAHTGAVGGNNEQFF
TRBV21-1,NA,TRBJ1-1,NA,TGTGCCAGCAGCCGGGGGGAGGGCCCCAGAGACACTGAAGCTTTCTTT,CASSRGEGPRDTEAFF
TRBV5-1,NA,TRBJ1-2,NA,TGCGCCAGCAGCCCCGACAGGAGCGGCTACACCTTC,CASSPDRSGYTF
TRBV5-6,NA,TRBJ2-6,NA,TGTGCCAGCAGCTTGGGAGGGACTGGGGCCAACGTCCTGACTTTC,CASSLGGTGANVLTF
TRBV11-2,NA,TRBJ2-7,TRBD1,TGTGCCAGCAGTTGGGGGACAGTTAGCTACGAGCAGTACTTC,CASSWGTVSYEQYF
TRBV5-1,NA,TRBJ2-2,NA,TGCGCCAGCAGACAGGGACCCGACACCGGGGAGCTGTTTTTT,CASRQGPDTGELFF
TRBV28,NA,TRBJ1-5,NA,TGTGCCAGCGGAACACAGGGAATAAATCAGCCCCAGCATTTT,CASGTQGINQPQHF
TRBV12-5,NA,TRBJ1-1,NA,TGTGCTAGTGGTCCGATCGGACAGCGAGCTTTCTTT,CASGPIGQRAFF
TRBV7-2,few,TRBJ2-7,TRBD2,TGTGCCAGCAGCACCGGTAGGACTAGCGGGAGGCGGGACTTC,CASSTGRTSGRRDF
TRBV28,NA,TRBJ1-1,NA,TGTGCCGGTGGGGACAACATGAACACTGAAGCTTTCTTT,CAGGDNMNTEAFF
TRBV27,NA,TRBJ2-7,NA,TGTGCCAGCAGTTTAACAGGCGGGGCGTCGTCCTACGAGCAGTACTTC,CASSLTGGASSYEQYF
TRBV2,NA,TRBJ2-7,TRBD2,TGTGCCAGCAGGGGGACTAGCGCGGGGGACGAGCAGTACTTC,CASRGTSAGDEQYF
TRBV9,NA,TRBJ2-7,NA,TGTGCCAGCAGCCCGAATTCAGGGTTGGTCTACGAGCAGTACTTC,CASSPNSGLVYEQYF
TRBV5-6,NA,TRBJ2-5,NA,TGTGCCAGCAGCTTAGTACCAGTCCAAGAGACCCAGTACTTC,CASSLVPVQETQYF
TRBV5-1,NA,TRBJ2-2,NA,TGCGCCAGCAGCTTGGTAGGCAGGGGAATTACCGGGGAGCTGTTTTTT,CASSLVGRGITGELFF
TRBV4-1,NA,TRBJ2-2,NA,TGCGCCAGCAGCCAAGATGGGGGCGGTAGTGTGTACGGGGAGCTGTTTTTT,CASSQDGGGSVYGELFF